This entry is about one T cell receptor (beta chain). About 100,000 TCR templates per sample were assayed. The data were produced by immunoSEQ multiplex PCR, yet TCRdb's version contains in-frame clones alone and is incomplete. This table holds 90,000 to 130,000 clones, over 85% found once. V lost 0 bases and J 1 base, leaving 14 bases between the germline ends. Germline V CDR1 and CDR2: SGHRS, YFSETQ. The length of the CDR3 is 16 residues. This entry is derived from a study of siplizumab effects on memory and regulatory T cells. The sequenced sample consisted of CD4+ T cells sorted from blood. The clonotype comes from a human donor in good health. This chain uses TRBV5-1 with TRBJ2-7, with D possibly being TRBD2 (6 bases). The CDR3 DNA reads as TGCGCCAGCAGCTTGGCCCGCGGGCGGGATTCCTACGAGCAGTACTTC. It codes for CASSLARGRDSYEQYF.